The present entry profiles one T cell receptor beta chain with its context. Antigen specificity is unknown. Since no conserved phenylalanine or tryptophan closes the CDR3, a read error is the likely cause. Using unique molecular identifiers, the investigators prepared the TCRbeta library. TCRdb reprocessed the PCR reads with MiXCR, giving one entry per CDR3 protein. The table shows approximately 150,000 distinct CDR3 sequences, with 8.8% occurring only once. The data were obtained in a study of T-cell reconstitution after alpha-beta-depleted transplantation in children. Overall study findings and caveats: Expanded clones from the graft, numbering several hundred, reportedly supplied alpha-beta T cells about two months after transplant. Counts and diversity of T cells one year after transplant came mostly from newly produced T cells.

With 2 bases clipped from V and 4 bases from J, the junction kept 4 bases outside the gene matches. This CDR3 has 15 residues. CDR1 is SGHTA, CDR2 FQGNSA, per germline. This receptor was identified in a female patient aged 2 to 10 who had a stem cell transplant for congenital amegakaryocytic thrombocytopenia, so the T cells may come from the graft donor. The sample in question was PBMCs, mostly from graft donor cells, obtained 180 days after TCRalphabeta/CD19-depleted stem cell transplant. J is TRBJ2-3 and V is TRBV7-2, with 9 bases aligning to TRBD1. The CDR3 reads CASSLSGTGPDTQYL. The CDR3 nucleotides are TGTGCCAGCAGCTTAAGTGGGACAGGGCCAGATACGCAGTATTTG.